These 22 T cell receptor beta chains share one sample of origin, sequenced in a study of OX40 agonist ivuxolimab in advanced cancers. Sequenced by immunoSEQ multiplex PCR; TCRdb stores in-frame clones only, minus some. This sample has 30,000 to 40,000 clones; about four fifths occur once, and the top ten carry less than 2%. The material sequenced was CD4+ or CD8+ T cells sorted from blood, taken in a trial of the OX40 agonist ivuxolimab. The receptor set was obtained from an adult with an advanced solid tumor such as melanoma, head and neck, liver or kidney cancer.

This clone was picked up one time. CDR3: CASSQRQGSYPRTGELFF. CDR3 nucleotides: TGTGCCAGCAGCCAACGACAGGGGTCCTATCCCAGAACCGGGGAGCTGTTTTTT. The V gene is TRBV14, the J gene TRBJ2-2; 8 nucleotides line up with TRBD1. This CDR3 contains 18 residues. Germline CDR1 reads SGHDN; CDR2 reads FVKESK. V lost 2 bases to trimming and J lost 5 bases; unmatched junction nucleotides: 13.

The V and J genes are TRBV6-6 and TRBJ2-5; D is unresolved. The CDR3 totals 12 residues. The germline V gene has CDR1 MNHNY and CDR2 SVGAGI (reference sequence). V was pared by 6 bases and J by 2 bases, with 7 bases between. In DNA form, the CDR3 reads TGTGCCAGCAGCGGGTTTCAAGAGACCCAGTACTTC. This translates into CASSGFQETQYF.

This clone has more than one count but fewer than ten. CDR3: CASSLAANEKLFF. As DNA, the CDR3 is TGCGCCAGCAGTCTTGCGGCTAATGAAAAACTGTTTTTT. The chain employs TRBV4-1 and TRBJ1-4; D is unresolved. The CDR3 is 13 residues long. Germline V gene data show CDR1 as MGHRA and CDR2 as YSYEKL. V was pared by 6 bases and J by 3 bases, with 8 bases between.

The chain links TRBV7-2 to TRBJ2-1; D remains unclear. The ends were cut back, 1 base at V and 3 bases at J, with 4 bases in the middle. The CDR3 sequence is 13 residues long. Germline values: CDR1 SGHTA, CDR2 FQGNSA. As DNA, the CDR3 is TGTGCCAGCAGCTTAGGGGACTACAATGAGCAGTTCTTC. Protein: CASSLGDYNEQFF. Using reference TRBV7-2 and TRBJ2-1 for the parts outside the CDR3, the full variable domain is GAGVSQSPSNKVTEKGKDVELRCDPISGHTALYWYRQSLGQGLEFLIYFQGNSAPDKSGLPSDRFSAERTGGSVSTLTIQRTQQEDSAVYLCASSLGDYNEQFFGPGTRLTVL.

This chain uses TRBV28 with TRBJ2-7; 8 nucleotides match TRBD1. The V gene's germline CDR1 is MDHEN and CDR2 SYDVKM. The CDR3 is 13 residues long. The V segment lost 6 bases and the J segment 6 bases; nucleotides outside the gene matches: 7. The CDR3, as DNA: TGTGCCAGCAGAGTCAGGGGGCCGGGCGAGCAGTACTTC. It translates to CASRVRGPGEQYF.

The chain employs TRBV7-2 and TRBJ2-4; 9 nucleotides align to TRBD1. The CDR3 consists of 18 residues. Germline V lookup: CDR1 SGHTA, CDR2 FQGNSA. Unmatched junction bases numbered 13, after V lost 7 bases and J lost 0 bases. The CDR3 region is CASTPGTGKGVAKNIQYF. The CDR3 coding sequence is TGTGCCAGCACTCCCGGGACAGGGAAGGGGGTAGCCAAAAACATTCAGTACTTC.

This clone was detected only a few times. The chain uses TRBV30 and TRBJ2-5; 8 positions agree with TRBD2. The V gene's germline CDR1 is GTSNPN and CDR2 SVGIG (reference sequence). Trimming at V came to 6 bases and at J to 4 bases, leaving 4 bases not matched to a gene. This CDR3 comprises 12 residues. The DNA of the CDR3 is TGTGCCTGCGGGACTAGTGGAGAGACCCAGTACTTC. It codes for CACGTSGETQYF.

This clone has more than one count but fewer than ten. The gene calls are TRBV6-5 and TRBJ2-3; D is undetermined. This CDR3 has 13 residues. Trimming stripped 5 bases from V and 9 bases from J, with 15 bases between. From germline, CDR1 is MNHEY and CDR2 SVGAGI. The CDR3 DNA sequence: TGTGCCAGCAGTCCCGGGCAGAAAGGGACGCAGTATTTT. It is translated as CASSPGQKGTQYF.

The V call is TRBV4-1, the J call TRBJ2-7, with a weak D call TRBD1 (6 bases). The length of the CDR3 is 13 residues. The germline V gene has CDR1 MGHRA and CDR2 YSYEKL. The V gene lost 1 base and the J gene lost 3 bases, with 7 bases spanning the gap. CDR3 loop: CASSQGTVYEQYF. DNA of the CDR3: TGCGCCAGCAGCCAAGGGACAGTCTACGAGCAGTACTTC.

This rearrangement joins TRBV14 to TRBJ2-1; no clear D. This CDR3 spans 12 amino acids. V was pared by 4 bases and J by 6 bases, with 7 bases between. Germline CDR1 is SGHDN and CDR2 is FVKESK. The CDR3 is CASSRRTNEQFF. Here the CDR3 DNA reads TGTGCCAGCAGCCGAAGGACCAATGAGCAGTTCTTC. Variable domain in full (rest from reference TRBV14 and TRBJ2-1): EAGVTQFPSHSVIEKGQTVTLRCDPISGHDNLYWYRRVMGKEIKFLLHFVKESKQDESGMPNNRFLAERTGGTYSTLKVQPAELEDSGVYFCASSRRTNEQFFGPGTRLTVL.

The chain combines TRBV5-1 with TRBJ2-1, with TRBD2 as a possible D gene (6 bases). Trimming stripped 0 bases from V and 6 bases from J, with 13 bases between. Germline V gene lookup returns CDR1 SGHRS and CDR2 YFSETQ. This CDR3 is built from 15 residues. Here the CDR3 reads CASSLGAGGANEQFF. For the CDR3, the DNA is TGCGCCAGCAGCTTGGGAGCGGGTGGGGCCAATGAGCAGTTCTTC.

The CDR3 DNA follows: TGTGCCAGCAGTTTATCTTACAATGAGCAGTTCTTC. This sequence encodes CASSLSYNEQFF. The chain combines TRBV28 with TRBJ2-1; no definite D call. Germline V gives CDR1 MDHEN, CDR2 SYDVKM. The CDR3 is 12 amino acids. V was pared by 1 base and J by 4 bases, with 2 bases between.

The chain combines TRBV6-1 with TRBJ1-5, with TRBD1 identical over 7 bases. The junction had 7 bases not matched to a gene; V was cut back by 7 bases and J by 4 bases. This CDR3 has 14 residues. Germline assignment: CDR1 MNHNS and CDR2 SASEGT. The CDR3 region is CASTWDSTNQPQHF. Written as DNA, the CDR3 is TGTGCCAGCACTTGGGACAGCACAAATCAGCCCCAGCATTTT.

The CDR3 nucleotides read TGCGCCAGCAGCCCAGGACAGCACCAAGAGACCCAGTACTTC. Translation: CASSPGQHQETQYF. The chain recombines TRBV4-1 with TRBJ2-5; the D gene is possibly TRBD1 (6 bases). Germline loops: CDR1 MGHRA, CDR2 YSYEKL. This CDR3 spans 14 amino acids. Trimming shortened V by 4 bases and J by 0 bases, and 9 bases separated the two germline ends.

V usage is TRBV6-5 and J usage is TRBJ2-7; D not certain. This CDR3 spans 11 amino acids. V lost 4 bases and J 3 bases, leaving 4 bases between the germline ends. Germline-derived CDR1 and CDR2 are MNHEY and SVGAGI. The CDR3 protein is CASSFNYEQYF. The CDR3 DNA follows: TGTGCCAGCAGTTTCAACTACGAGCAGTACTTC.

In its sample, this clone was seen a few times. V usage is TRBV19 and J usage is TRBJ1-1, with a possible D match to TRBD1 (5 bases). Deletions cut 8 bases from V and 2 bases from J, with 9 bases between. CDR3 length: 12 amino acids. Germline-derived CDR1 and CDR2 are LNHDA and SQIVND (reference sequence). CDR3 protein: CASSGLNTEAFF. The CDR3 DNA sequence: TGTGCCAGTTCAGGGCTTAACACTGAAGCTTTCTTT.

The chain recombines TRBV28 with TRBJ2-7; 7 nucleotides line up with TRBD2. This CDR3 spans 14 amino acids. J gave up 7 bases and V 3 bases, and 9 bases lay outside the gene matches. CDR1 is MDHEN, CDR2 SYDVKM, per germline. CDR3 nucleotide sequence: TGTGCCAGCAGTTTCGGGGCGGGAGTAGGGGAGCAGTACTTC. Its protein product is CASSFGAGVGEQYF.

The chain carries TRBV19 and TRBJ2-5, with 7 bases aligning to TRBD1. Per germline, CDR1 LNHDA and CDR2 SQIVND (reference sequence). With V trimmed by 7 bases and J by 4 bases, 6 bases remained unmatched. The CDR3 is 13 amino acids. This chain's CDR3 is CASTGQGVETQYF. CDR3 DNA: TGTGCCAGTACAGGCCAGGGGGTAGAGACCCAGTACTTC.

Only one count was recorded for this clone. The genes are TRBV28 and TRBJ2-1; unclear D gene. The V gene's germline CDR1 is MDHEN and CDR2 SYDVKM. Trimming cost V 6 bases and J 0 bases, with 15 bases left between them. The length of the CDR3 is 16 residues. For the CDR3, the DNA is TGTGCCAGCAGGGAAGAAAGCTTCTTCTCCTACAATGAGCAGTTCTTC. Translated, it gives CASREESFFSYNEQFF.

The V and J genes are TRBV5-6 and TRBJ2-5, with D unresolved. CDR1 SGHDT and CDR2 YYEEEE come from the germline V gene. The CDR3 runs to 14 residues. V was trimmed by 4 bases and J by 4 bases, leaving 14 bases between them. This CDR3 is CASSRTEIPETQYF. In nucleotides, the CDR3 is TGTGCCAGCAGCCGGACGGAGATCCCAGAGACCCAGTACTTC.

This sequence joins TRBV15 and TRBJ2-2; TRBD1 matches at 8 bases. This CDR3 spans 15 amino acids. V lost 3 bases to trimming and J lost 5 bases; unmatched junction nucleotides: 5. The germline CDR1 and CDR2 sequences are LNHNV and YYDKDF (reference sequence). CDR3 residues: CATSRSDRGTGELFF. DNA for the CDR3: TGTGCCACCAGCAGGTCAGACAGGGGAACCGGGGAGCTGTTTTTT.

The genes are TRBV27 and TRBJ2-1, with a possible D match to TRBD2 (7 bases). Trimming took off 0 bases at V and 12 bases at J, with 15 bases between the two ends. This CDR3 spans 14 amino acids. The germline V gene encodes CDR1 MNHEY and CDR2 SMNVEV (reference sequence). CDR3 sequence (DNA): TGTGCCAGCAGTTTATCAGAGGGAGGGGGAGGGCAGTTCTTC. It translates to CASSLSEGGGGQFF.